Below, 9 T cell receptor beta chains from the same sample are listed, as sequenced in a study of blood T cell repertoires in COVID-19. Libraries were prepared by immunoSEQ multiplex PCR; TCRdb keeps only in-frame clonotypes and omits some of them. The profile shows about 160,000 clones, about 83% of them singletons. Specimen: peripheral blood. The origin of the receptors is a man in his 70s who had recovered from COVID-19.

The chain recombines TRBV2 with TRBJ1-2, with a weak D call TRBD1 (6 bases). Per the germline V gene, CDR1 is SNHLY and CDR2 is FYNNEI. The CDR3 spans 13 residues. Trimming stripped 2 bases from V and 4 bases from J, with 8 bases between. CDR3 sequence: CASSETGIYGYTF. The CDR3 region has the DNA TGTGCCAGCAGTGAAACAGGGATCTATGGCTACACCTTC.

The chain employs TRBV4-2 and TRBJ1-1; D might be TRBD1 (5 bases). CDR1 and CDR2 (germline): LGHNA, YNFKEQ. The CDR3 extends over 14 amino acids. The V end was cut by 5 bases, the J end by 0 bases, with 10 bases between. The CDR3 reads CASSYDSMNTEAFF. CDR3 coding DNA: TGTGCCAGCAGCTATGACAGTATGAACACTGAAGCTTTCTTT.

DNA for the CDR3: TGCGCCAGCAGCCAAGATCAGGGCGGTCCGAGCTCTGGAAACACCATATATTTT. Amino acids: CASSQDQGGPSSGNTIYF. The chain carries TRBV4-3 and TRBJ1-3, with a weak D call TRBD1 (5 bases). The germline gives CDR1 LGHNA, CDR2 YSLEER. The CDR3 is made up of 18 amino acids. Trimming removed 0 bases at V and 0 bases at J, with 15 bases between.

V and J are TRBV19 and TRBJ1-2; no definite D call. The V gene lost 1 base and the J gene lost 4 bases, with 16 bases spanning the gap. The CDR3 totals 16 residues. Germline V lookup: CDR1 LNHDA, CDR2 SQIVND (reference sequence). The DNA for the CDR3 is TGTGCCAGTAGTATAGGTGGAGGACCCGGAGGCTATGGCTACACCTTC. This codes for CASSIGGGPGGYGYTF.

The CDR3, as DNA: TGCGCCAGCAGTACTGAACTAGCGGGAGGCAGGAATGAGCAGTTCTTC. Translation: CASSTELAGGRNEQFF. This chain joins TRBV5-1 and TRBJ2-1; 12 bases are shared with TRBD2. The CDR3 loop spans 16 amino acids. Trimming took 5 bases from V and 7 from J; bases not matched to a gene: 10. Germline V gene sequence: CDR1 SGHRS, CDR2 YFSETQ.

This clone was seen a handful of times. The chain links TRBV5-1 to TRBJ2-2, with D hard to call. V gave up 0 bases and J gave up 5 bases, with 8 bases separating them. Germline V lookup: CDR1 SGHRS, CDR2 YFSETQ. The length of the CDR3 is 14 residues. CDR3 bases: TGCGCCAGCAGCTTGGTGGGCATAACCGGGGAGCTGTTTTTT. It codes for CASSLVGITGELFF. Complete variable domain (other parts from reference TRBV5-1 and TRBJ2-2): KAGVTQTPRYLIKTRGQQVTLSCSPISGHRSVSWYQQTPGQGLQFLFEYFSETQRNKGNFPGRFSGRQFSNSRSEMNVSTLELGDSALYLCASSLVGITGELFFGEGSRLTVL.

This clone has just a few counts. The chain couples TRBV30 to TRBJ1-2; tentative D call: TRBD1 (5 bases). This CDR3 comprises 14 residues. Trimming took off 0 bases at V and 8 bases at J, with 16 bases between the two ends. The V gene's germline CDR1 is GTSNPN and CDR2 SVGIG (reference sequence). This CDR3 is CAWSVRQGVRGYTF. As DNA, the CDR3 is TGTGCCTGGAGTGTACGGCAGGGCGTGAGGGGCTACACCTTC.

The V call is TRBV7-9, the J call TRBJ2-3, with TRBD1 matching over 9 bases. V lost 5 bases, J lost 3 bases, and 6 bases stayed unmatched. This CDR3 comprises 15 residues. Germline CDR1 is SEHNR and CDR2 is FQNEAQ (reference sequence). The CDR3 protein is CASSPNRGRTDTQYF. The DNA for the CDR3 is TGTGCCAGCAGCCCTAACAGGGGGCGAACAGATACGCAGTATTTT. Full variable domain (outside the CDR3, taken from reference TRBV7-9 and TRBJ2-3): DTGVSQNPRHKITKRGQNVTFRCDPISEHNRLYWYRQTLGQGPEFLTYFQNEAQLEKSRLLSDRFSAERPKGSFSTLEIQRTEQGDSAMYLCASSPNRGRTDTQYFGPGTRLTVL.

This clone has at least ten counts. The CDR3 spells CASSQDRRNTEAFF. CDR3 DNA sequence: TGCGCCAGCAGCCAAGATCGGAGGAACACTGAAGCTTTCTTT. V gene TRBV4-3 combines with J gene TRBJ1-1; D not resolved. Looked up from germline, CDR1 is LGHNA and CDR2 is YSLEER. The CDR3 totals 14 residues. V was shortened by 0 bases and J by 1 base, with 6 bases between the two germline ends.